These 20 T cell receptor beta chains came from one sample sequenced in a study of patients and donors after allogeneic stem cell transplantation (dated by TCRdb to between 2020 and 2021). The library came from RT-PCR. Instrument used: NextSeq 550. TCRdb cleaned the public reads at Q25 with fastp, built clones with MiXCR and kept in-frame beta chains. Every distinct CDR3 protein forms one entry, paired with its most common genes and DNA. Within this sample are around 160,000 distinct CDR3 sequences, with 30% of them counted one time only. 3.2% of the sample rests with the top ten. The sequencing sample was made of blood, either unsorted or a sorted T cell fraction (not recorded which). Receptors were obtained from a human donor who was either an allogeneic HSCT recipient or a stem cell or donor lymphocyte infusion donor (not recorded which). It is not recorded whose cells these are; they may come from a transplant donor.

This clonotype was seen a handful of times. The genes are TRBV30 and TRBJ1-5, with a tentative D call TRBD1 (5 bases). V lost 5 bases, J lost 0 bases, and 11 bases lay in between. Germline assignment: CDR1 GTSNPN and CDR2 SVGIG (reference sequence). The CDR3 sequence is 14 residues long. CDR3 DNA: TGTGCCTGGGGTGACAGTTATAGCAATCAGCCCCAGCATTTT. It yields the protein CAWGDSYSNQPQHF.

This clonotype has only a few counts. The V and J genes are TRBV20-1 and TRBJ1-6; D gene unclear. There are 13 residues in the CDR3. CDR1 DFQATT and CDR2 SNEGSKA come from the germline V gene (reference sequence). Trimming removed 0 bases at V and 7 bases at J, with 7 bases between. The CDR3 loop reads CSARDRPNSPLHF. CDR3 bases: TGCAGTGCTAGAGATAGGCCCAATTCACCCCTCCACTTT.

This chain uses TRBV4-1 with TRBJ1-2, with a weak D call TRBD1 (5 bases). CDR3 size: 16 residues. Germline CDR1 reads MGHRA; CDR2 reads YSYEKL. Between the trimmed V and J ends, which lost 0 bases and 5 bases, there was a span of 16 bases. The CDR3 here is CASSQEARPGGYGYTF. The CDR3 bases are TGCGCCAGCAGCCAAGAGGCCCGACCCGGGGGTTATGGCTACACCTTC.

V and J are TRBV2 and TRBJ2-7, with TRBD1 matching 10 bases. V shed 2 bases, J shed 7 bases, and the junction held 8 bases outside the gene matches. This CDR3 spans 15 amino acids. CDR1 SNHLY and CDR2 FYNNEI come from the germline V gene. CDR3 coding DNA: TGTGCCAGCAGTGAACCCGGGACAGGGGTGAGTGAGCAGTACTTC. Protein product: CASSEPGTGVSEQYF.

This clonotype has just a few counts. The J gene is TRBJ2-1, the V gene TRBV20-1, with D perhaps matching TRBD1 or TRBD2 (6 bases each). Germline CDR1 DFQATT, CDR2 SNEGSKA (reference sequence). V lost 3 bases and J lost 4, with 13 bases in between. The CDR3 is 14 residues long. The chain's CDR3 is CSASRGELYNEQFF. The CDR3 DNA sequence: TGCAGTGCTAGTAGGGGGGAACTGTACAATGAGCAGTTCTTC.

The chain links TRBV20-1 to TRBJ2-7; 11 nucleotides agree with TRBD2. Germline lookup yields CDR1 DFQATT and CDR2 SNEGSKA (reference sequence). The CDR3 extends over 16 amino acids. Trimming cost V 1 base and J 2 bases; bases outside gene matches: 7. CDR3 bases: TGCAGTGCTAGAGGATCTAGCGGGGGGACCCCCTACGAGCAGTACTTC. Protein sequence: CSARGSSGGTPYEQYF.

This chain links TRBV7-2 with TRBJ1-5, with a possible D match to TRBD1 (5 bases). The CDR3 spans 13 residues. Trimming took 3 bases from V and 9 from J, leaving 12 bases between them. CDR1 is SGHTA and CDR2 is FQGNSA in the germline V gene. CDR3 region: CASSFEGRGPQHF. The CDR3 DNA sequence: TGTGCCAGCAGCTTCGAGGGGCGAGGGCCCCAGCATTTT.

This clonotype was detected only a few times. The V gene is TRBV20-1, the J gene TRBJ1-5; D remains ambiguous. The CDR3 contains 10 residues. Germline V gene data show CDR1 as DFQATT and CDR2 as SNEGSKA (reference sequence). Trimming removed 6 bases at V and 6 bases at J, with 6 bases between. CDR3 DNA: TGCAGTGCCGGGCTTCAGCCCCAGCATTTT. This gives the protein CSAGLQPQHF.

Concerning this clonotype itself: The junction shows a germline mismatch at one end, possibly a read error. The CDR3 reads CASSFDSYELYF. In nucleotides, the CDR3 is TGCGCCAGCAGTTTTGACAGCTACGAGCTGTACTTC. The chain couples TRBV5-1 to TRBJ2-7; TRBD1 is a possible D gene (5 bases). CDR1 and CDR2 (germline): SGHRS, YFSETQ. This CDR3 is 12 amino acids long.

This clonotype was counted a few times. The chain couples TRBV12-3 or TRBV12-4 to TRBJ2-7; 7 bases align to TRBD2. Trimming at V came to 7 bases and at J to 5 bases, leaving 8 bases not matched to a gene. The CDR3 has 13 amino acids. CDR3 sequence: CASTPRGNHEQYF. The CDR3 coding sequence is TGTGCCAGCACCCCGCGGGGGAACCACGAGCAGTACTTC.

The chain carries TRBV10-3 and TRBJ2-1, with 8 bases lining up with TRBD1. Germline-derived CDR1 and CDR2 are ENHRY and SYGVKD. After removal of 1 base from V and 4 bases from J, the junction contained 3 bases not matched to a gene. The CDR3 runs 15 residues. Here the CDR3 reads CAISEFQGAYNEQFF. Written as DNA, the CDR3 is TGTGCCATCAGTGAGTTTCAGGGGGCATACAATGAGCAGTTCTTC.

The rearrangement uses TRBV20-1 and TRBJ2-7; D is unclear. This CDR3 comprises 13 residues. The V end was cut by 3 bases, the J end by 6 bases, with 15 bases between. CDR1 and CDR2 from the germline V gene are DFQATT and SNEGSKA (reference sequence). DNA of the CDR3: TGCAGTGCTAGGAAATCTACCTCAGCCGAGCAGTACTTC. This translates into CSARKSTSAEQYF.

The chain employs TRBV6-5 and TRBJ2-2; D is uncertain. Germline CDR1 reads MNHEY; CDR2 reads SVGAGI. The CDR3 is 15 residues long. V lost 0 bases and J 5 bases, leaving 10 bases between the germline ends. DNA of the CDR3: TGTGCCAGCAGTTACTCCTTCAGTGTTACCGGGGAGCTGTTTTTT. This sequence encodes CASSYSFSVTGELFF.

The CDR3: CAWNRGLYYGYTF. CDR3 nucleotide sequence: TGTGCCTGGAATCGGGGACTCTACTATGGCTACACCTTC. V is TRBV30 and J is TRBJ1-2, with TRBD1 as a possible D gene (5 bases). V lost 4 bases and J 3 bases, leaving 12 bases between the germline ends. The CDR3 sequence is 13 residues long. Germline lookup yields CDR1 GTSNPN and CDR2 SVGIG (reference sequence).

The chain has TRBV15 and TRBJ1-2, with 9 bases that match TRBD1. With 2 bases clipped from V and 4 bases from J, the junction kept 2 bases outside the gene matches. Germline V lookup: CDR1 LNHNV, CDR2 YYDKDF (reference sequence). The CDR3 sequence is 14 residues long. As DNA, the CDR3 is TGTGCCACCAGCAGAACAGGGGGCCCCTATGGCTACACCTTC. The encoded protein is CATSRTGGPYGYTF.

This clonotype turned up a few times. The V call is TRBV6-6, the J call TRBJ1-3; unclear D gene. V shed 5 bases and J shed 3 bases, with 14 bases lying between them. The germline V gene encodes CDR1 MNHNY and CDR2 SVGAGI (reference sequence). The CDR3 spans 15 residues. The CDR3 protein is CASSVTSGGGNTIYF. The DNA for the CDR3 is TGTGCCAGCAGTGTTACGTCGGGAGGTGGAAACACCATATATTTT.

The sample holds a few counts of this clonotype. The rearrangement links TRBV4-2 to TRBJ1-5; perhaps TRBD1 as D (6 bases). The CDR3 extends over 17 amino acids. The V gene's germline CDR1 is LGHNA and CDR2 YNFKEQ. The V end was cut by 0 bases, the J end by 2 bases, with 14 bases between. CDR3 region: CASSQDRTRGGNQPQHF. CDR3 coding DNA: TGTGCCAGCAGCCAAGATCGGACCAGGGGCGGCAATCAGCCCCAGCATTTT.

The chain has TRBV19 and TRBJ1-5, with a possible D match to TRBD1 (6 bases). CDR3 length equals 14 residues. Looked up from germline, CDR1 is LNHDA and CDR2 is SQIVND (reference sequence). V was pared by 3 bases and J by 6 bases, with 12 bases between. The CDR3 DNA sequence: TGTGCCAGTAGTATCCCCCAGGGGAGTCAGCCCCAGCATTTT. Protein product: CASSIPQGSQPQHF.

The rearrangement uses TRBV18 and TRBJ2-1; TRBD1 matches at 8 bases. This CDR3 comprises 17 residues. Germline trimming cut 4 bases from V and 8 bases from J; bases unmatched to any gene: 16. The germline V gene has CDR1 KGHSH and CDR2 LQKENI. CDR3 sequence reads: CASSLMQSGTGQDEQFF. CDR3 coding DNA: TGTGCCAGCTCACTCATGCAATCCGGGACAGGCCAGGATGAGCAGTTCTTC. The complete variable domain, with remaining parts taken from reference TRBV18 and TRBJ2-1, reads NAGVMQNPRHLVRRRGQEARLRCSPMKGHSHVYWYRQLPEEGLKFMVYLQKENIIDESGMPKERFSAEFPKEGPSILRIQQVVRGDSAAYFCASSLMQSGTGQDEQFFGPGTRLTVL.

This clonotype has only a few counts. In nucleotides, the CDR3 is TGTGCCAGCAGCTTCCCCGACAGGTCTCGGCCCCAGCATTTT. This encodes CASSFPDRSRPQHF. The V and J genes are TRBV7-2 and TRBJ1-5; D may be TRBD1 (6 bases). The CDR3 sequence is 14 residues long. The V and J ends lost 3 bases and 9 bases respectively, with 15 bases between them. CDR1 is SGHTA and CDR2 is FQGNSA in the germline V gene.